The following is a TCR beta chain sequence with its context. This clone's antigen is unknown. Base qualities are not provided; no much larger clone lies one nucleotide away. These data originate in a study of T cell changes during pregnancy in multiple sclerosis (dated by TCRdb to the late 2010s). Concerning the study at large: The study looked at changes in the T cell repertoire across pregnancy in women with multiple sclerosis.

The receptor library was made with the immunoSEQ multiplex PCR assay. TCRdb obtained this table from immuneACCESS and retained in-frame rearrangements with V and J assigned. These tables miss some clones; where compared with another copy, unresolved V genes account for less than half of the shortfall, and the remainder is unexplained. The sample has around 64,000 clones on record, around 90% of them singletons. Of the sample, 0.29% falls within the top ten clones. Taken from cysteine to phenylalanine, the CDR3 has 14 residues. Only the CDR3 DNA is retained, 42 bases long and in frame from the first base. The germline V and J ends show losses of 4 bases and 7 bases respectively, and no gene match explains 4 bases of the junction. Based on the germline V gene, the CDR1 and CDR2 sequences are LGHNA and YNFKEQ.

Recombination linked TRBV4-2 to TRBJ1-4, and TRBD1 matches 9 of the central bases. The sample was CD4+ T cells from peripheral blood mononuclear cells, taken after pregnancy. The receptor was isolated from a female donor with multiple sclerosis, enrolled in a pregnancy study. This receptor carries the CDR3 CASSRTGGGEKLFF. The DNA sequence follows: TGTGCCAGCAGCCGAACAGGGGGCGGTGAAAAACTGTTTTTT.